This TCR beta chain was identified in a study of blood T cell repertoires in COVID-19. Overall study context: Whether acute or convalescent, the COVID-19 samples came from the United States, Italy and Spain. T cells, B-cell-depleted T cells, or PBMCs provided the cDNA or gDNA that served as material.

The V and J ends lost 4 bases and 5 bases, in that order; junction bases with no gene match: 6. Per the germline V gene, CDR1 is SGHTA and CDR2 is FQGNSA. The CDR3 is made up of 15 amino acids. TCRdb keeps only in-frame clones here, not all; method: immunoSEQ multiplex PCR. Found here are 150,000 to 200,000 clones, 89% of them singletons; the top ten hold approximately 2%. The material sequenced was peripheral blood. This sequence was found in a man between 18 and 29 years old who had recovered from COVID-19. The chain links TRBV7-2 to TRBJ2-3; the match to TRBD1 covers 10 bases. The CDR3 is CASSSRTGGQDTQYF. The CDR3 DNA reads TGTGCCAGCAGCTCAAGGACAGGGGGACAAGATACGCAGTATTTT.